The 24 T cell receptor beta chains given below trace back to one sample, sequenced in a study of shared clonotypes between healthy human individuals. Method: immunoSEQ multiplex PCR; TCRdb's copy keeps in-frame clones and lacks some. The sample lists about 1,800,000 clones, about 95% seen once, with less than 1.5% in the top ten. Positively selected for CCR7, the CD45RO-negative cells used as naive CD8 cells excluded terminally differentiated effector memory CD45RA+ cells. Sequenced: naive CD8+ T cells sorted from blood. The receptors shown here come from a man between 18 and 35 years old in good health.

The CDR3 reads CAIALPPGDEQYF. Here the CDR3 DNA reads TGTGCCATCGCCTTACCCCCAGGGGACGAGCAGTACTTC. The chain combines TRBV10-3 with TRBJ2-7, with a tentative D call TRBD1 (6 bases). In germline, CDR1 is ENHRY, CDR2 SYGVKD. The CDR3 is 13 residues long. V shed 8 bases and J shed 5 bases, with 16 bases lying between them.

CDR3 DNA: TGTGCCAGCAGCCAAGTCGACAGACAACAAGAGACCCAGTACTTC. It specifies CASSQVDRQQETQYF. The V gene is TRBV14, the J gene TRBJ2-5, with D possibly being TRBD1 (5 bases). In germline, CDR1 is SGHDN, CDR2 FVKESK. V lost 1 base and J 2 bases, leaving 11 bases between the germline ends. There are 15 residues in the CDR3.

The V and J genes are TRBV10-3 and TRBJ1-3; D remains unclear. CDR3 length: 14 residues. The V gene's germline CDR1 is ENHRY and CDR2 SYGVKD. Trimming removed 10 bases at V and 3 bases at J, with 16 bases between. The CDR3 DNA follows: TGTGCCAGTATCTCCGGAACAAGTGGAAACACCATATATTTT. Its protein product is CASISGTSGNTIYF.

J is TRBJ2-7 and V is TRBV19; 8 nucleotides line up with TRBD2. The CDR3 runs to 17 residues. Germline values: CDR1 LNHDA, CDR2 SQIVND (reference sequence). V lost 4 bases, J lost 3 bases, and 14 bases stayed unmatched. The chain's CDR3 is CASSRLVTSELGYEQYF. The DNA for the CDR3 is TGTGCCAGTAGTAGACTTGTGACTAGCGAACTAGGCTACGAGCAGTACTTC.

The rearrangement uses TRBV7-9 and TRBJ1-1; D unresolved. V was trimmed by 2 bases and J by 0 bases, leaving 10 bases between them. Looked up from germline, CDR1 is SEHNR and CDR2 is FQNEAQ (reference sequence). This CDR3 spans 15 amino acids. The DNA of the CDR3 is TGTGCCAGCAGCTTATTCTTGGGTATGAACACTGAAGCTTTCTTT. Amino acid sequence: CASSLFLGMNTEAFF.

This sequence joins TRBV18 and TRBJ2-7, with 9 bases fitting TRBD2. CDR3 length: 19 amino acids. Germline V gene data show CDR1 as KGHSH and CDR2 as LQKENI. After removal of 0 bases from V and 6 bases from J, the junction contained 18 bases not matched to a gene. The DNA for the CDR3 is TGTGCCAGCTCACCACCGTGGGCTAGCGGGGACAAGGGACATAGCGAGCAGTACTTC. Its protein product is CASSPPWASGDKGHSEQYF.

The chain employs TRBV15 and TRBJ1-2, with TRBD1 identical over 8 bases. The ends lost 3 bases at V and 8 bases at J; junction bases unmatched: 8. The CDR3 is 14 amino acids. The V gene's germline CDR1 is LNHNV and CDR2 YYDKDF (reference sequence). The CDR3 nucleotides read TGTGCCACCAGCAGTGACAGGGGAGGGGAGGGCTACACCTTC. Its translation: CATSSDRGGEGYTF.

The chain uses TRBV5-5 and TRBJ2-3; TRBD2 matches 7 bases. V trimming: 0 bases; J trimming: 6 bases; junction bases outside the gene matches: 1. Germline V CDR1 and CDR2: SGHKS, YYEKEE (reference sequence). This CDR3 spans 13 amino acids. The CDR3: CASSLVREDTQYF. CDR3 sequence (DNA): TGTGCCAGCAGCTTGGTGCGGGAGGATACGCAGTATTTT. The variable domain in full, completed from reference TRBV5-5 and TRBJ2-3, reads DAGVTQSPTHLIKTRGQQVTLRCSPISGHKSVSWYQQVLGQGPQFIFQYYEKEERGRGNFPDRFSARQFPNYSSELNVNALLLGDSALYLCASSLVREDTQYFGPGTRLTVL.

J is TRBJ2-1 and V is TRBV6-5; D may be TRBD2 (5 bases). Deletions cut 0 bases from V and 0 bases from J, with 9 bases between. The germline V gene encodes CDR1 MNHEY and CDR2 SVGAGI. This CDR3 comprises 16 residues. The DNA of the CDR3 is TGTGCCAGCAGTTACTCACTGGGGAGCTCCTACAATGAGCAGTTCTTC. Its protein is CASSYSLGSSYNEQFF.

J is TRBJ2-7 and V is TRBV7-6; possibly TRBD1 for D (6 bases). Trimming removed 5 bases from V and 3 bases from J, with 17 bases in between. The CDR3 is 15 residues long. Germline lookup yields CDR1 SGHVS and CDR2 FNYEAQ. The CDR3 bases are TGTGCCAGCAGCCCGGCACCGGGACAAGTCTACGAGCAGTACTTC. This translates into CASSPAPGQVYEQYF.

The chain links TRBV27 to TRBJ1-5, with a tentative D call TRBD1 (5 bases). Between the trimmed V and J ends, which lost 6 bases and 3 bases, there was a span of 18 bases. This CDR3 has 16 amino acids. CDR1 is MNHEY, CDR2 SMNVEV, per germline (reference sequence). The CDR3 bases are TGTGCCAGCAGGGGGGTTGGACATCTTATCAATCAGCCCCAGCATTTT. Amino acid sequence: CASRGVGHLINQPQHF.

This chain joins TRBV27 and TRBJ1-4, with 11 bases aligning to TRBD1. Looked up from germline, CDR1 is MNHEY and CDR2 is SMNVEV (reference sequence). This CDR3 spans 14 amino acids. V gave up 5 bases and J gave up 10 bases; unmatched junction bases: 6. The CDR3 DNA sequence: TGTGCCAGCAGTCCGGGACAGGGGGTAGGAAAACTGTTTTTT. Translated: CASSPGQGVGKLFF.

The rearrangement uses TRBV9 and TRBJ2-7; D is uncertain. The length of the CDR3 is 14 residues. CDR1 is SGDLS, CDR2 YYNGEE, per germline. V was clipped by 0 bases and J by 9 bases, with 16 bases between them. CDR3 amino acids: CASSVGGSLDGQYF. CDR3 coding DNA: TGTGCCAGCAGCGTAGGAGGTAGTCTTGACGGGCAGTACTTC.

V gene TRBV4-3 combines with J gene TRBJ2-3, with TRBD1 identical over 8 bases. The germline gives CDR1 LGHNA, CDR2 YSLEER. CDR3 length equals 15 residues. V dropped 4 bases and J dropped 2; count of bases not matched to a gene: 5. The CDR3 here is CASSRGTGATDTQYF. CDR3 in DNA: TGCGCCAGCAGCCGGGGGACAGGAGCCACAGATACGCAGTATTTT.

The rearrangement uses TRBV7-6 and TRBJ2-1, with unresolved D. In germline, CDR1 is SGHVS, CDR2 FNYEAQ. The length of the CDR3 is 13 residues. Trimming took 2 bases from V and 9 from J, leaving 11 bases between them. CDR3 amino acids: CASSLLGGGEQFF. The CDR3 DNA reads as TGTGCCAGCAGCTTACTAGGCGGTGGTGAGCAGTTCTTC.

The V and J genes are TRBV10-2 and TRBJ1-1; 8 bases match TRBD1. V lost 8 bases, J lost 5 bases, and 7 bases stayed unmatched. In germline, CDR1 is WSHSY, CDR2 SAAADI. This CDR3 has 13 residues. As DNA, the CDR3 is TGCGCCAGCGGACAGGGCTCGGGAACTGAAGCTTTCTTT. Its translation is CASGQGSGTEAFF.

This chain connects TRBV6-1 to TRBJ2-3; D may correspond to TRBD1 or TRBD2 (5 bases each). The CDR3 extends over 13 amino acids. V was clipped by 3 bases and J by 5 bases, with 9 bases between them. CDR1 is MNHNS, CDR2 SASEGT, per germline. CDR3 protein: CASSDSGGDTQYF. In DNA form, the CDR3 reads TGTGCCAGCAGTGACAGTGGGGGAGATACGCAGTATTTT.

The chain carries TRBV4-3 and TRBJ1-4; 10 nucleotides align to TRBD1. J gave up 8 bases and V 4 bases, and 10 bases lay outside the gene matches. In germline, CDR1 is LGHNA, CDR2 YSLEER. The CDR3 is 16 residues long. CDR3 in amino acids: CASSPQGQGSFEKLFF. The CDR3 region has the DNA TGCGCCAGCAGCCCCCAGGGACAGGGGTCATTCGAAAAACTGTTTTTT.

For the CDR3, the DNA is TGTGCCAGCACCCTAGCGGGGGCCCCGGACGAGCAGTACTTC. Its translation: CASTLAGAPDEQYF. The genes are TRBV6-6 and TRBJ2-7, with 10 nucleotides matching TRBD2. The ends lost 7 bases at V and 5 bases at J; junction bases unmatched: 8. CDR3 size: 14 residues. The germline gives CDR1 MNHNY, CDR2 SVGAGI (reference sequence).

The chain recombines TRBV19 with TRBJ1-6, with D unclear. V lost 5 bases to trimming and J lost 3 bases, with 11 bases between them. CDR1 and CDR2 (germline): LNHDA, SQIVND (reference sequence). The CDR3 covers 15 residues. The CDR3 protein is CASSSGRNYNSPLHF. The CDR3 DNA follows: TGTGCCAGTAGTTCGGGTAGGAACTATAATTCACCCCTCCACTTT.

J is TRBJ2-7 and V is TRBV2, with 8 bases identical to TRBD1. The germline gives CDR1 SNHLY, CDR2 FYNNEI. The length of the CDR3 is 12 residues. V was clipped by 10 bases and J by 0 bases; unmatched bases: 2. CDR3 DNA sequence: TGTGCCATTGGGACAGGCTCCTACGAGCAGTACTTC. Its translation is CAIGTGSYEQYF.

The sample holds a few counts of this clone. This chain joins TRBV10-1 and TRBJ1-6; the D is unclear. Trimming cost V 5 bases and J 4 bases, with 18 bases left between them. Germline CDR1 is WNHNN and CDR2 is SYGVQD (reference sequence). The CDR3 is made up of 17 amino acids. The CDR3 nucleotides are TGCGCCAGCAGTCCCCCCACAGAAAGACTGTATAATTCACCCCTCCACTTT. It is translated as CASSPPTERLYNSPLHF.

This chain joins TRBV5-5 and TRBJ2-7; TRBD1 agrees at 7 bases. This CDR3 is built from 12 residues. CDR1 and CDR2 from the germline V gene are SGHKS and YYEKEE (reference sequence). The ends lost 4 bases at V and 6 bases at J; junction bases unmatched: 4. The CDR3 protein is CASSGTGVEQYF. CDR3 nucleotides: TGTGCCAGCAGCGGAACAGGGGTCGAGCAGTACTTC.

The V and J genes are TRBV14 and TRBJ2-2, with 7 positions matching TRBD1. The V gene end was trimmed by 4 bases and the J gene end by 6 bases; junction bases not matched to a gene: 14. Per germline, CDR1 SGHDN and CDR2 FVKESK. The CDR3 spans 17 residues. The CDR3 reads CASSPGTASARAGELFF. CDR3 sequence (DNA): TGTGCCAGCAGCCCCGGGACAGCTTCTGCGAGAGCCGGGGAGCTGTTTTTT.